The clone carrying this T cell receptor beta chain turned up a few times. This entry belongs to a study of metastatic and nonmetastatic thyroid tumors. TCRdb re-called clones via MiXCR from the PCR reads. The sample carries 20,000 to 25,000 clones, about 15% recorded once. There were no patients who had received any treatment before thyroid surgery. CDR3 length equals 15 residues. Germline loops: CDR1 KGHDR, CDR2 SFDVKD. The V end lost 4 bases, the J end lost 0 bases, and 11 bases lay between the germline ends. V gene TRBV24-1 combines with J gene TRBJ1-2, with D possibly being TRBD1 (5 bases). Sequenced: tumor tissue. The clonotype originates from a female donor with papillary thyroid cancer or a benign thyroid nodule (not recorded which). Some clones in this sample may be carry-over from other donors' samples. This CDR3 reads CATSETGHPNYGYTF. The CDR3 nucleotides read TGTGCCACCAGTGAAACAGGCCATCCTAACTATGGCTACACCTTC.